This T cell receptor (beta chain) stems from a study of control samples from healthy donors and cancer patients. Libraries were prepared by immunoSEQ multiplex PCR; TCRdb keeps only in-frame clonotypes and omits some of them. The data contain about 140,000 clones, 80% to 90% of them singletons. The germline CDR1 and CDR2 sequences are GTSNPN and SVGIG (reference sequence). The V end lost 2 bases, the J end lost 2 bases, and 10 bases lay between the germline ends. The CDR3 totals 14 residues. The receptor was derived from a woman in her 30s in good health. Sequenced input: blood. The rearrangement links TRBV30 to TRBJ1-3; TRBD1 is a possible D gene (6 bases). The CDR3 sequence: CAWSPGHTGNTIYF. The CDR3 nucleotides read TGTGCCTGGAGTCCGGGACACACTGGAAACACCATATATTTT.